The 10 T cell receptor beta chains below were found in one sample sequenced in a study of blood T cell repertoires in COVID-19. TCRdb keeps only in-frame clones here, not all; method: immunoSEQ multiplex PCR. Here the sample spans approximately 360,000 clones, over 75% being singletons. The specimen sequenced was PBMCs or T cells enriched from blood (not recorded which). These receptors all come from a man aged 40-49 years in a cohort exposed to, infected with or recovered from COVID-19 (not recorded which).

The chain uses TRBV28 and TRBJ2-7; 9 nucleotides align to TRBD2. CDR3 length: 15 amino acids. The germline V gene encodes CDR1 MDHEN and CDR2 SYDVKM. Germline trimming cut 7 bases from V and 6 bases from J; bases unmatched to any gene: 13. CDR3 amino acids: CASIPGREGLGEQYF. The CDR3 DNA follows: TGTGCCAGCATCCCCGGGCGGGAGGGTTTGGGCGAGCAGTACTTC. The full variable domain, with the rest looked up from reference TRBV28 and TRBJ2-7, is DVKVTQSSRYLVKRTGEKVFLECVQDMDHENMFWYRQDPGLGLRLIYFSYDVKMKEKGDIPEGYSVSREKKERFSLILESASTNQTSMYLCASIPGREGLGEQYFGPGTRLTVT.

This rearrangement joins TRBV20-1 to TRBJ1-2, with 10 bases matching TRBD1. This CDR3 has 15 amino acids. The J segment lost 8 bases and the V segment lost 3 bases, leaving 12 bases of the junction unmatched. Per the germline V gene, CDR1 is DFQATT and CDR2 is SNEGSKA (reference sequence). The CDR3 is CSASWDGQGDGGYTF. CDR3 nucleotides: TGCAGTGCTAGTTGGGATGGACAGGGGGATGGGGGCTACACCTTC.

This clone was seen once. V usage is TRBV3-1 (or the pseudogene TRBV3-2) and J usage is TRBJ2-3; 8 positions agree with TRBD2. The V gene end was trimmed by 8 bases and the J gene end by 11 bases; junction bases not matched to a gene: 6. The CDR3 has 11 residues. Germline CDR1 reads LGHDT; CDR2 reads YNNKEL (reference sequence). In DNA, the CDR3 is TGTGCCAGCCGGGCGGGAGGTGTGCAGTATTTT. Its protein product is CASRAGGVQYF.

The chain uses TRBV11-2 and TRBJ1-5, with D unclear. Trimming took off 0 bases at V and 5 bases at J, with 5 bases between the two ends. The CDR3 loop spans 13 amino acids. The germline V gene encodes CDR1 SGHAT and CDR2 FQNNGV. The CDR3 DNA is TGTGCCAGCAGCTTAGATCGAGATCAGCCCCAGCATTTT. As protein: CASSLDRDQPQHF.

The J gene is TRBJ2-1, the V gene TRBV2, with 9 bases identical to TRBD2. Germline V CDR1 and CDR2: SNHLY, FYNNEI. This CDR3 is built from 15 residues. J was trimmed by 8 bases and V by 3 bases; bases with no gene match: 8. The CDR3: CASSELAGVGYEQFF. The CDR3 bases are TGTGCCAGCAGTGAGTTAGCGGGAGTCGGCTATGAGCAGTTCTTC.

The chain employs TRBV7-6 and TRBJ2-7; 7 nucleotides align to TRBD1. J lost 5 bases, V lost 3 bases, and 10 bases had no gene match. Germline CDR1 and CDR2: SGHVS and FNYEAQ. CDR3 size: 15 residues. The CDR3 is CASSFRTGQVDEQYF. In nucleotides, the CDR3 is TGTGCCAGCAGCTTTCGGACAGGTCAGGTTGACGAGCAGTACTTC.

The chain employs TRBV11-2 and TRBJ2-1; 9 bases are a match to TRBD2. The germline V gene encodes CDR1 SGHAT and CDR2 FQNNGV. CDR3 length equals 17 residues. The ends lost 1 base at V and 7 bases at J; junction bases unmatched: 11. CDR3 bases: TGTGCCAGCAGCTTAGTAAGGTGGGCTAGCGGGACAAATGAGCAGTTCTTC. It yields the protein CASSLVRWASGTNEQFF.

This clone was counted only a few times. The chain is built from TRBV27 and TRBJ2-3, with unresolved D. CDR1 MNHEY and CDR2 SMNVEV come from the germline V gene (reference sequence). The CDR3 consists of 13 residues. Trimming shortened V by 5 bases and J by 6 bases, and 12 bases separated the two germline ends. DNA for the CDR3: TGTGCCAGCAGTCGGTCGAGGTTGGATACGCAGTATTTT. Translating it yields CASSRSRLDTQYF.

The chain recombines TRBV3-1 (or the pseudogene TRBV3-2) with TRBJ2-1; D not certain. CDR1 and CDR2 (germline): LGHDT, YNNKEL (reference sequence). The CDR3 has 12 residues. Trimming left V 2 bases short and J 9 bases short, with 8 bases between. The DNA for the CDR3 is TGTGCCAGCAGCCAAAGATCGGGTGAGCAGTTCTTC. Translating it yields CASSQRSGEQFF.

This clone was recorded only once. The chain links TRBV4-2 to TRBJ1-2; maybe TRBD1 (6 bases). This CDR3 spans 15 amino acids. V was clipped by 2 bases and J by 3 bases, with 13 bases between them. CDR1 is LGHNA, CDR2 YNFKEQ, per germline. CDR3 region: CASSQFAGADYGYTF. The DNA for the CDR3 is TGTGCCAGCAGCCAATTTGCAGGGGCGGACTATGGCTACACCTTC.